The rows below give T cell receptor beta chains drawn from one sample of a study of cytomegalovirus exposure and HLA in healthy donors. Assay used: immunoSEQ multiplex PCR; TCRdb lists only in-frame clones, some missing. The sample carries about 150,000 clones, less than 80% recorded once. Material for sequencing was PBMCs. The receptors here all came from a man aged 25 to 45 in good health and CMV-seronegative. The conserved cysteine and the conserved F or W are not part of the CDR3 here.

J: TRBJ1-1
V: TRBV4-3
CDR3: ASSQGGEFSEAF

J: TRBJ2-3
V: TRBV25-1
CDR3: ASSEGLAGALDTQY

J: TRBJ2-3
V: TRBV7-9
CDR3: ASSSRTSESSDTQY

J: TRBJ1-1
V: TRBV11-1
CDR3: ASSLEEQGAKAF

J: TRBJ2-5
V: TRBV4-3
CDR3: ASSLGTGVGETQY

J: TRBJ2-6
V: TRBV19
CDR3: ASSIDPQGSGANVLT

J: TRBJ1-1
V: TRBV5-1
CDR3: ASKRTGRTEAF

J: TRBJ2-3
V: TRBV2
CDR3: ASGQNAQDTQY

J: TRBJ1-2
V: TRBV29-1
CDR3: SVRDKTNYGYT

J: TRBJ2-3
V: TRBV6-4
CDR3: ASSGAGGTDTQY

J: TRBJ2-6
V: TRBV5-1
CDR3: ASSTNAGTGKSGANVLT

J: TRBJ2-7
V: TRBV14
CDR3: ASSHAGGYEQY

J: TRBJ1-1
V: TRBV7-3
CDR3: ASSQDRGGDTEAF

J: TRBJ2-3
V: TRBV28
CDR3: ASSSSRVPAGTQY

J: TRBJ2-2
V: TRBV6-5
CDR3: ASSSGHATGELF

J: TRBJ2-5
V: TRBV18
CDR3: ASSPTSQSETQY

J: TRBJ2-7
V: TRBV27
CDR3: ASSSKQGAYAYEQY

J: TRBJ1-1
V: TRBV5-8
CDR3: ASSLGSSRGEYMNTEAF

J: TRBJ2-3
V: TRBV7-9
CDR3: ASSPREPDTQY

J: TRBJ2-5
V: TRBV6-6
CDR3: ASIPGQGLETQY

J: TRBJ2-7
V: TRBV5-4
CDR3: ASSFGTGFDEQY

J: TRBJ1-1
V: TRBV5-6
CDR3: ASSLKGGGRTEAF

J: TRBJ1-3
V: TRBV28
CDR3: ATNSGNNLSGNTIY

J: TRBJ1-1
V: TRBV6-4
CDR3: ASRRQQNTEAF

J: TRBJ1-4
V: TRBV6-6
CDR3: ASSSYGEGNEKLF

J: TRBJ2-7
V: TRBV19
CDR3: ASSTGTGFYEQY